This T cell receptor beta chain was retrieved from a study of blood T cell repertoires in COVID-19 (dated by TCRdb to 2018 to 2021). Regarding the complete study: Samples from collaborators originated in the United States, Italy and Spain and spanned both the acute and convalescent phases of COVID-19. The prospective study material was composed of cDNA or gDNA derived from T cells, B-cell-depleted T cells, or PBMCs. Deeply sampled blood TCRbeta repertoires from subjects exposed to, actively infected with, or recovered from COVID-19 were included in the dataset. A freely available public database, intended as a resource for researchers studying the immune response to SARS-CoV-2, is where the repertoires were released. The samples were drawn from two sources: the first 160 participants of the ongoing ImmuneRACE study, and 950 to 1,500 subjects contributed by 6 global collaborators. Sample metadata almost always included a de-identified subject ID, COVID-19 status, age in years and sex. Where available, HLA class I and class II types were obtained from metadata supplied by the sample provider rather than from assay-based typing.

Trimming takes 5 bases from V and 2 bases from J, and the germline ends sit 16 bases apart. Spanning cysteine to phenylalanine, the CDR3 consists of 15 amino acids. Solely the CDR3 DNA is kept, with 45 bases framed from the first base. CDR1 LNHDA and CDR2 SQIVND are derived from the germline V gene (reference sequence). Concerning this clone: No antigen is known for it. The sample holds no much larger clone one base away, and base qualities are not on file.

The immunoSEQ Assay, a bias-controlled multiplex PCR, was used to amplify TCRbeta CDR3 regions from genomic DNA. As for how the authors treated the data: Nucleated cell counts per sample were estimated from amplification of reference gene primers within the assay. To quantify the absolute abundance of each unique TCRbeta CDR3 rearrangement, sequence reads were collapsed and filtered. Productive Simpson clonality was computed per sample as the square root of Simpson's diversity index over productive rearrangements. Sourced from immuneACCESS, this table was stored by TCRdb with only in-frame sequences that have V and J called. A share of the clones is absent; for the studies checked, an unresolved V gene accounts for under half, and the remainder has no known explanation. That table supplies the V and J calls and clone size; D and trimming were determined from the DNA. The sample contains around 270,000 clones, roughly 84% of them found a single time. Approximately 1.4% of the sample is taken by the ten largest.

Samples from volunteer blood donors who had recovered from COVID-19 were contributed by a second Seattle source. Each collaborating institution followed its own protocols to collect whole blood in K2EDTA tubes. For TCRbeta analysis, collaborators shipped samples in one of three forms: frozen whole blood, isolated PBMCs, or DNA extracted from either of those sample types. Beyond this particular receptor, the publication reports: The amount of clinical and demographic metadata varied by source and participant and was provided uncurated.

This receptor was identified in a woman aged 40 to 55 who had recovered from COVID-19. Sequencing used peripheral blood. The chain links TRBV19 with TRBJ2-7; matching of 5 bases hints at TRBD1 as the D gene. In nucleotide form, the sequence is TGTGCCAGTAGTTTGCAGGGTTTTTCGACCTACGAGCAGTACTTC. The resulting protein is CASSLQGFSTYEQYF.